This TCR beta chain was recorded in a study of shared clonotypes between healthy human individuals. Across the study: The study enrolled a couple of women and a few men aged 18 to 49.

Points from the study as a whole: Rarefaction demonstrated incomplete sorted-subset sequencing despite large depth.

The germline V gene has CDR1 SGHVS and CDR2 FQNEAQ. This CDR3 is built from 18 residues. V shed 5 bases, J shed 6 bases, and the junction held 17 bases outside the gene matches. With respect to this clone: Its antigen remains unknown.

Each subset's genomic DNA was shared equally among a number of immunoSEQ plates. In the study's own analysis: For the immunoSEQ data, sequences were junction-only without quality scores, so filtering differed. Only in-frame clones appear in the TCRdb table, and some are missing; sequencing was by immunoSEQ multiplex PCR. V and J calls and clone size are as listed in that table; D and trimming were resolved from the DNA. Altogether over 2,000,000 clones are present, around 95% being singletons, with the ten largest covering more than 1.5%. The naive CD8 fraction comprised CD45RO-negative cells positively selected for CCR7 and excluded terminally differentiated effector memory CD45RA+ cells.

The TCR originated in a man aged 18 to 29 in good health. Some clones in this sample may be carry-over from other donors' samples. The chain uses TRBV7-8 and TRBJ2-7, with 12 bases that match TRBD2. The sample consisted of naive CD8+ T cells from PBMCs. The CDR3 loop is CASSLGGLAGPKPAEQYF. The CDR3 coding sequence is TGTGCCAGCAGCCTCGGGGGACTAGCGGGCCCCAAACCCGCCGAGCAGTACTTC.